Here is one TCR beta chain with its context. Its antigen is currently unknown. TCRdb's copy holds only in-frame clones and misses some; the assay was immunoSEQ multiplex PCR. This sample has millions of clones, with 95% found just once. Germline-derived CDR1 and CDR2 are SGDLS and YYNGEE. The CDR3 runs 15 residues. Trimming stripped 4 bases from V and 5 bases from J, with 16 bases between. The data were taken from a study of shared clonotypes between healthy human individuals. Study-level points and caveats: Non-shared clonotypes displayed generation probabilities falling below those of clonotypes present in all four donors. Sorted-subset sequencing, rarefaction showed, was incomplete despite large depth.

The TCR comes from a man aged 18 to 35 in good health. The specimen sequenced was naive CD4+ T cells sorted from blood. This sample's subset: CD45RA+ positively selected. This chain connects TRBV9 to TRBJ2-1; a weak D match, TRBD2 (5 bases). The DNA of the CDR3 is TGTGCCAGCAGCCCAAGCGGTGGATTCCACAATGAGCAGTTCTTC. It yields the protein CASSPSGGFHNEQFF.